This TCR beta chain was captured in a study of beta chain features in type 1 diabetes. General study points: The analysis here could not establish whether HLA type shapes TCRB rearrangement.

CD4+ naive, central memory, regulatory and stem cell-like memory cells were sorted via CD45RO/CCR7/CD25/CD127/CD95/CD27. The sequenced template was cDNA made from the entire isolated RNA. Generated by immunoSEQ multiplex PCR, the TCRdb table keeps only in-frame clones and is missing some. The table includes under 550,000 clones, roughly 10% detected once. As regards this clone: Its specificity is not known.

The CDR3 is 16 amino acids. Looked up from germline, CDR1 is MNHNY and CDR2 is SVGAGI (reference sequence). Between the trimmed V and J ends, which lost 3 bases and 7 bases, there was a span of 19 bases. V and J are TRBV6-6 and TRBJ2-1; possibly TRBD1 for D (5 bases). Sequencing was done on a sample of naive CD4+ T cells from blood. The clonotype comes from a woman in her late teens or twenties in good health. CDR3 DNA sequence: TGTGCCAGCAGTTATGGACGAGGCAGGGCAAGGAATGAGCAGTTCTTC. Its translation is CASSYGRGRARNEQFF.